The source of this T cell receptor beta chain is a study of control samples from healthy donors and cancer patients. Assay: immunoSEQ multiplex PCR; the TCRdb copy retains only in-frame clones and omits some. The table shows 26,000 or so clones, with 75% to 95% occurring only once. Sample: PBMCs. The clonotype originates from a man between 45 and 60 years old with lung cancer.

The CDR3 is CASRTTVGETQYF. CDR3 bases: TGTGCCAGCAGGACTACGGTGGGAGAGACCCAGTACTTC. This chain joins TRBV6-5 and TRBJ2-5; perhaps TRBD2 as D (5 bases). The CDR3 is 13 amino acids. Germline lookup yields CDR1 MNHEY and CDR2 SVGAGI. Trimming left V 6 bases short and J 4 bases short, with 12 bases between.